These 29 T cell receptor beta chains came from one sample sequenced in a study of identical twins. TCRdb re-called the 5' RACE reads through MiXCR, storing one row per CDR3 protein. The data hold over 550,000 distinct CDR3 sequences, with about 7% observed a single time. These data were likewise used in another study, on yellow fever vaccine responses in identical twins.

Input material: PBMCs. These receptors all stem from a woman between 18 and 29 years old in good health.

This clonotype showed up just once. The V call is TRBV4-1, the J call TRBJ2-7, with TRBD1 matching over 8 bases. Germline assignment: CDR1 MGHRA and CDR2 YSYEKL. J was trimmed by 6 bases and V by 1 base; bases with no gene match: 8. The CDR3 runs 15 residues. CDR3 residues: CASSQALTGVGEQYF. CDR3 sequence (DNA): TGCGCCAGCAGCCAAGCGCTGACAGGGGTGGGCGAGCAGTACTTC.

The chain combines TRBV29-1 with TRBJ2-7; D is unclear. Trimming cost V 0 bases and J 12 bases, with 12 bases left between them. Germline loops: CDR1 SQVTM, CDR2 ANQGSEA. This CDR3 is built from 11 residues. The chain's CDR3 is CSVEEPTDWYF. The CDR3 bases are TGCAGCGTTGAAGAACCGACTGATTGGTACTTC.

This clonotype has at least ten counts. The chain couples TRBV7-2 to TRBJ2-1; tentatively, D is TRBD1 or TRBD2 (5 bases each). Germline values: CDR1 SGHTA, CDR2 FQGNSA. V was trimmed by 5 bases and J by 1 base, leaving 15 bases between them. The CDR3 is made up of 16 amino acids. The CDR3 loop is CASSPSWGISYNEQFF. The CDR3 DNA sequence: TGTGCCAGCAGCCCTAGCTGGGGGATATCCTACAATGAGCAGTTCTTC.

This clonotype was observed a handful of times. CDR3 in amino acids: CASSSPGLASHEQYF. As DNA, the CDR3 is TGTGCCAGCAGCTCCCCGGGACTAGCAAGTCACGAGCAGTACTTC. The rearrangement uses TRBV7-9 and TRBJ2-7; 9 bases map to TRBD2. Germline V gene sequence: CDR1 SEHNR, CDR2 FQNEAQ (reference sequence). J lost 5 bases, V lost 4 bases, and 9 bases had no gene match. The length of the CDR3 is 15 residues.

This chain connects TRBV12-3 or TRBV12-4 to TRBJ2-1, with a tentative D call TRBD2 (5 bases). This CDR3 spans 14 amino acids. Trimming pared 2 bases from V and 10 bases from J, leaving 15 bases between. Written as DNA, the CDR3 is TGTGCCAGCAGTTTACAGCGGCCCCCCCTGGAGCAGTTCTTC. This gives the protein CASSLQRPPLEQFF.

The chain joins TRBV7-2 to TRBJ2-2; a weak D match, TRBD1 (6 bases). This CDR3 is built from 16 residues. V was pared by 5 bases and J by 7 bases, with 20 bases between. Germline-derived CDR1 and CDR2 are SGHTA and FQGNSA. CDR3 region: CASSKGGRGALGELFF. CDR3 in DNA: TGTGCCAGCAGCAAAGGGGGTCGAGGGGCTCTCGGGGAGCTGTTTTTT.

This clonotype occurred many times. The gene calls are TRBV6-1 and TRBJ2-3; 10 nucleotides align to TRBD1. After removal of 7 bases from V and 8 bases from J, the junction contained 12 bases not matched to a gene. The CDR3 sequence is 15 residues long. Looked up from germline, CDR1 is MNHNS and CDR2 is SASEGT. The CDR3 sequence is CASTPGTGVHGTQYF. DNA of the CDR3: TGTGCCAGCACCCCCGGGACAGGGGTCCATGGTACGCAGTATTTT.

This clonotype has more than one count but fewer than ten. The chain combines TRBV5-1 with TRBJ2-3, with D perhaps matching TRBD1 (6 bases). Germline values: CDR1 SGHRS, CDR2 YFSETQ. Trimming left V 3 bases short and J 6 bases short, with 11 bases between. CDR3 length: 13 amino acids. Here the CDR3 reads CASSSTGFDTQYF. CDR3 nucleotide sequence: TGCGCCAGCAGCTCCACAGGGTTTGATACGCAGTATTTT.

The sample holds a few counts of this clonotype. The rearrangement joins TRBV2 to TRBJ2-7; D remains ambiguous. The CDR3 is made up of 11 amino acids. V was trimmed by 4 bases and J by 5 bases, leaving 6 bases between them. Germline V gene data show CDR1 as SNHLY and CDR2 as FYNNEI. The CDR3 is CASSVRDEQYF. CDR3 bases: TGTGCCAGCAGTGTACGGGACGAGCAGTACTTC.

The chain has TRBV6-1 and TRBJ2-3, with D unresolved. V dropped 3 bases and J dropped 0 bases, with 7 bases sitting between them. In germline, CDR1 is MNHNS, CDR2 SASEGT. The CDR3 has 14 residues. Written as DNA, the CDR3 is TGTGCCAGCAGTGAGTCCAGAAGCACAGATACGCAGTATTTT. Amino acids: CASSESRSTDTQYF.

This chain links TRBV6-1 with TRBJ1-5; 7 positions match TRBD1. J was trimmed by 0 bases and V by 8 bases; bases with no gene match: 7. Germline V gene data show CDR1 as MNHNS and CDR2 as SASEGT. The CDR3 sequence is 15 residues long. For the CDR3, the DNA is TGTGCCAGCGGGACAGTTGTTTATAGCAATCAGCCCCAGCATTTT. Amino acids: CASGTVVYSNQPQHF.

The rearrangement links TRBV7-6 to TRBJ2-2; TRBD2 is a possible D gene (5 bases). Germline-derived CDR1 and CDR2 are SGHVS and FNYEAQ. The CDR3 has 15 amino acids. V gave up 1 base and J gave up 4 bases, with 10 bases separating them. CDR3 bases: TGTGCCAGCAGCTTAGGAGGGCTCGCCACCGGGGAGCTGTTTTTT. This translates into CASSLGGLATGELFF.

V is TRBV27 and J is TRBJ2-1, with 9 bases matching TRBD2. This CDR3 contains 15 residues. The germline V gene encodes CDR1 MNHEY and CDR2 SMNVEV (reference sequence). The trim removed 3 bases at V and 7 bases at J, leaving 7 bases unmatched. The CDR3: CASSFGGGAGNEQFF. The CDR3 nucleotides read TGTGCCAGCAGTTTCGGCGGGGGGGCGGGTAATGAGCAGTTCTTC.

This clonotype was recorded at least ten times. The chain is built from TRBV12-3 or TRBV12-4 and TRBJ1-1; 8 positions agree with TRBD1. The ends lost 6 bases at V and 5 bases at J; junction bases unmatched: 14. CDR3 length equals 16 residues. CDR3 protein: CASRAGQAYFGTEAFF. In DNA, the CDR3 is TGTGCCAGCAGGGCGGGACAGGCCTACTTTGGGACTGAAGCTTTCTTT.

To note about this clonotype: A much larger clonotype is one base distant, so this may be a read error. The rearrangement links TRBV3-1 to TRBJ2-7, with a possible D match to TRBD1 (5 bases). The CDR3 contains 15 residues. Germline CDR1 and CDR2: LGHDT and YNNKEL (reference sequence). The CDR3 nucleotides read TGTGCCTGCAGCCCGGACGTGGGGCTGTCGTACGAGCAGTACTTC. It yields the protein CACSPDVGLSYEQYF.

V is TRBV28 and J is TRBJ2-1; 8 bases are a match to TRBD2. The germline CDR1 and CDR2 sequences are MDHEN and SYDVKM. The ends lost 3 bases at V and 8 bases at J; junction bases unmatched: 12. The CDR3 covers 16 residues. The CDR3: CASSFGGVGLSDEQFF. In DNA form, the CDR3 reads TGTGCCAGCAGTTTCGGGGGGGTAGGTTTGAGCGATGAGCAGTTCTTC.

Only a few counts were recorded for this clonotype. This sequence joins TRBV14 and TRBJ2-2, with D possibly matching TRBD2 (5 bases). CDR3 length: 15 residues. CDR1 and CDR2 (germline): SGHDN, FVKESK. Deletions cut 0 bases from V and 7 bases from J, with 12 bases between. The CDR3 loop is CASSQDGLAGGELFF. In nucleotides, the CDR3 is TGTGCCAGCAGCCAAGATGGGCTAGCCGGCGGGGAGCTGTTTTTT.

This clonotype was found a few times. CDR3 nucleotide sequence: TGCAGCGTTAATGACAGGGGCGGAAACGAGCAGTACTTC. Translated: CSVNDRGGNEQYF. The J gene is TRBJ2-7, the V gene TRBV29-1; 8 nucleotides match TRBD1. The CDR3 spans 13 residues. The V segment lost 5 bases and the J segment 5 bases; nucleotides outside the gene matches: 8. From germline, CDR1 is SQVTM and CDR2 ANQGSEA.

This clonotype has a handful of counts. The chain couples TRBV4-1 to TRBJ2-5; 7 bases fit TRBD1. V dropped 5 bases and J dropped 3; count of bases not matched to a gene: 9. The CDR3 has 15 amino acids. The V gene's germline CDR1 is MGHRA and CDR2 YSYEKL. Here the CDR3 DNA reads TGCGCCAGCAGCTACACTGACAGGGCGGAAGAGACCCAGTACTTC. It is translated as CASSYTDRAEETQYF.

This clonotype was counted many times. This rearrangement joins TRBV6-5 to TRBJ1-3; 8 nucleotides line up with TRBD1. Germline V CDR1 and CDR2: MNHEY, SVGAGI. V was clipped by 2 bases and J by 0 bases; unmatched bases: 9. The CDR3 sequence is 18 residues long. The CDR3 DNA reads as TGTGCCAGCAGTTACCAGGGACAGGTATTGAGCTCTGGAAACACCATATATTTT. The encoded protein is CASSYQGQVLSSGNTIYF.

This clonotype was detected a few times. This rearrangement joins TRBV7-2 to TRBJ2-3; D might be TRBD1 (6 bases). The germline V gene has CDR1 SGHTA and CDR2 FQGNSA. This CDR3 has 16 residues. Trimming left V 6 bases short and J 0 bases short, with 16 bases between. Here the CDR3 DNA reads TGTGCCAGCAGTAGTCTCGGACAGAGGAGCACAGATACGCAGTATTTT. Protein sequence: CASSSLGQRSTDTQYF.

As regards this clonotype: One end of the junction is discordant with germline, which a read error may explain. J is TRBJ2-5 and V is TRBV20-1, with D maybe TRBD2 (5 bases). Per germline, CDR1 DFQATT and CDR2 SNEGSKA (reference sequence). The CDR3 contains 16 residues. Here the CDR3 reads CCARDRGSPGVETQYF. The DNA for the CDR3 is TGCTGTGCTAGAGATCGAGGGTCCCCCGGGGTGGAGACCCAGTACTTC.

This clonotype was recorded at least ten times. This chain connects TRBV5-1 to TRBJ2-7, with D possibly TRBD2 on 6 matching bases. Germline V gene sequence: CDR1 SGHRS, CDR2 YFSETQ. The CDR3 length is 13 residues. V lost 4 bases, J lost 3 bases, and 11 bases lay in between. In DNA, the CDR3 is TGCGCCAGCAGCGTGACGGGGGTCTACGAGCAGTACTTC. Translated: CASSVTGVYEQYF.

At least ten counts were recorded for this clonotype. V and J are TRBV6-1 and TRBJ2-1; 9 positions match TRBD1. CDR1 and CDR2 (germline): MNHNS, SASEGT. CDR3 length: 16 residues. Trimming removed 6 bases from V and 7 bases from J; junction bases left unmatched: 13. CDR3 region: CASRGQGVVRENEQFF. For the CDR3, the DNA is TGTGCCAGCAGGGGACAGGGAGTGGTACGGGAAAATGAGCAGTTCTTC.

This clonotype has a count of ten or more. This chain joins TRBV5-6 and TRBJ2-5; D possibly corresponds to TRBD1 (6 bases). The CDR3 runs 14 residues. The V gene lost 2 bases and the J gene lost 5 bases, with 13 bases spanning the gap. Germline V lookup: CDR1 SGHDT, CDR2 YYEEEE. CDR3 nucleotide sequence: TGTGCCAGCAGCTTCCTGACAGGAACGGAGACCCAGTACTTC. Translated, it gives CASSFLTGTETQYF.

This clonotype was seen at least ten times. The chain joins TRBV29-1 to TRBJ1-1; D not resolved. This CDR3 comprises 13 residues. Trimming stripped 7 bases from V and 2 bases from J, with 14 bases between. The germline gives CDR1 SQVTM, CDR2 ANQGSEA. The CDR3 bases are TGCAGCGGGTTAATGACGGCCAACACTGAAGCTTTCTTT. Translating gives CSGLMTANTEAFF.

This clonotype has a count of ten or more. The chain recombines TRBV12-3 or TRBV12-4 with TRBJ1-6; TRBD1 matches 9 bases. J was trimmed by 10 bases and V by 5 bases; bases with no gene match: 6. CDR3 length: 14 amino acids. The CDR3 bases are TGTGCCAGCAGTCTGGGACAGGGAGAGTCACCCCTCCACTTT. It is translated as CASSLGQGESPLHF.

This clonotype has more than one count but fewer than ten. This chain joins TRBV5-5 and TRBJ2-1; D unresolved. Germline CDR1 reads SGHKS; CDR2 reads YYEKEE (reference sequence). The V end lost 6 bases, the J end lost 7 bases, and 11 bases lay between the germline ends. CDR3 length: 12 residues. DNA for the CDR3: TGTGCCAGCACCCCAATGGGGAATGAGCAGTTCTTC. This translates into CASTPMGNEQFF.

The chain recombines TRBV20-1 with TRBJ2-5, with 10 bases aligning to TRBD2. Germline assignment: CDR1 DFQATT and CDR2 SNEGSKA (reference sequence). The CDR3 spans 14 residues. Trimming removed 3 bases from V and 5 bases from J; junction bases left unmatched: 6. CDR3 amino acids: CSASLPGLAETQYF. The CDR3 bases are TGCAGTGCTAGCCTACCGGGACTAGCGGAGACCCAGTACTTC.